This record looks at one TCR beta chain sequence and its context. Its antigen is undetermined. Primers for the PCR totalled 60 Vbeta and 13 Jbeta. The assay was immunoSEQ multiplex PCR, and TCRdb's table has in-frame clones only and misses some. The table lists 160,000 or so clones. The CDR3 length is 16 residues. CDR1 and CDR2 (germline): SEHNR, FQNEAQ (reference sequence). V was cut by 4 bases and J by 4 bases, with 17 bases left in between. This entry is derived from a study of cytomegalovirus exposure and HLA in healthy donors. Study as a whole: As an earlier analysis found, around 190 million T cells yielded 100 million to 130 million unique TCR beta sequences. Findings of the study overall: There was a cluster of highly shared sequence variants that was likely a sequencing artifact. Certain indistinguishable V segments, among them TRBV6-2 and TRBV6-3, were excluded. One variant, a missense change in DCLRE1C, was linked in a later analysis to TCR beta V- and J-gene trimming.

The TCR sequence derives from a man in his thirties or forties in good health and CMV-seronegative. The gene calls are TRBV7-9 and TRBJ1-3; D is unresolved. Material for sequencing was PBMCs. In DNA, the CDR3 is TGTGCCAGCAGCTCGCCCCGTGTGAGAGGGGGAAACACCATATATTTT. It specifies CASSSPRVRGGNTIYF.